The 23 T cell receptor beta chains in this list originate from one sample, sequenced in a study of blood T cell repertoires in COVID-19. Libraries were prepared by immunoSEQ multiplex PCR; TCRdb keeps only in-frame clonotypes and omits some of them. Here the sample spans fewer than 200,000 clones, roughly 84% being singletons. The sample consisted of peripheral blood. The receptors derive from a man between 65 and 80 years old with active or convalescent COVID-19.

The CDR3 DNA reads as TGCAGCGGGCGGACAGGCCGCGGCTACACCTTC. This codes for CSGRTGRGYTF. The chain employs TRBV29-1 and TRBJ1-2; 7 bases agree with TRBD1. The CDR3 contains 11 residues. Germline CDR1 is SQVTM and CDR2 is ANQGSEA. Unmatched junction bases numbered 7, after V lost 7 bases and J lost 8 bases. Full variable domain (outside the CDR3, taken from reference TRBV29-1 and TRBJ1-2): SAVISQKPSRDICQRGTSLTIQCQVDSQVTMMFWYRQQPGQSLTLIATANQGSEATYESGFVIDKFPISRPNLTFSTLTVSNMSPEDSSIYLCSGRTGRGYTFGSGTRLTVV.

The chain combines TRBV15 with TRBJ2-7; D is perhaps TRBD1 (6 bases). The CDR3 covers 15 residues. V dropped 3 bases and J dropped 1 base, with 13 bases sitting between them. Germline V CDR1 and CDR2: LNHNV, YYDKDF (reference sequence). Here the CDR3 DNA reads TGTGCCACCAGCAGCAACAGGGACGTTTCCTACGAGCAGTACTTC. The encoded protein is CATSSNRDVSYEQYF.

This rearrangement joins TRBV30 to TRBJ2-7, with D possibly TRBD1 on 5 matching bases. The germline CDR1 and CDR2 sequences are GTSNPN and SVGIG (reference sequence). The CDR3 has 15 residues. V lost 3 bases and J 2 bases, leaving 17 bases between the germline ends. The DNA for the CDR3 is TGTGCCTGGAGCCCAGGGCAGGGCCTTGCCTACGAGCAGTACTTC. It specifies CAWSPGQGLAYEQYF.

V is TRBV5-5 and J is TRBJ1-1; D is unclear. CDR1 SGHKS and CDR2 YYEKEE come from the germline V gene (reference sequence). V was pared by 1 base and J by 0 bases, with 7 bases between. This CDR3 is 14 amino acids long. CDR3 amino acids: CASSLIPLNTEAFF. The CDR3 coding sequence is TGTGCCAGCAGCTTGATTCCATTGAACACTGAAGCTTTCTTT.

The chain recombines TRBV4-1 with TRBJ1-4; 9 bases agree with TRBD1. The germline gives CDR1 MGHRA, CDR2 YSYEKL. The CDR3 is made up of 15 amino acids. V gave up 3 bases and J gave up 8 bases; unmatched junction bases: 7. The CDR3 nucleotides read TGCGCCAGCAGCCAGCGACAGGGGGGGGGCGAAAAACTGTTTTTT. This encodes CASSQRQGGGEKLFF.

The chain couples TRBV5-4 to TRBJ1-2; D might be TRBD1 (5 bases). CDR1 SGHNT and CDR2 YYREEE come from the germline V gene (reference sequence). V lost 0 bases and J lost 5, with 11 bases in between. The CDR3 length is 14 residues. CDR3 sequence reads: CASSLGIRDYGYTF. DNA of the CDR3: TGTGCCAGCAGCTTGGGTATCAGGGATTATGGCTACACCTTC.

This chain links TRBV9 with TRBJ1-5, with a tentative D call TRBD1 (5 bases). Between the trimmed V and J ends, which lost 4 bases and 9 bases, there was a span of 14 bases. This CDR3 region has 13 residues. The germline CDR1 and CDR2 sequences are SGDLS and YYNGEE. This CDR3 is CASSSDMFRPQHF. In nucleotides, the CDR3 is TGTGCCAGCAGCTCGGACATGTTCCGGCCCCAGCATTTT.

The V call is TRBV12-5, the J call TRBJ1-4; D perhaps matches TRBD1 (5 bases). V was clipped by 6 bases and J by 5 bases, with 16 bases between them. In germline, CDR1 is LGHNT, CDR2 FRNRAP. There are 15 residues in the CDR3. In DNA, the CDR3 is TGTGCTAGTGGCCCCCTCGGGGGGAGCAATGAAAAACTGTTTTTT. This translates into CASGPLGGSNEKLFF.

The rearrangement joins TRBV9 to TRBJ1-2, with 9 bases identical to TRBD1. Trimming cost V 4 bases and J 2 bases; bases outside gene matches: 3. This CDR3 is 14 amino acids long. Germline CDR1 and CDR2: SGDLS and YYNGEE. As DNA, the CDR3 is TGTGCCAGCAGCCCAGACAGGGGGAACTATGGCTACACCTTC. Translated, it gives CASSPDRGNYGYTF.

The chain joins TRBV2 to TRBJ2-1, with 9 nucleotides matching TRBD1. This CDR3 contains 15 residues. Germline trimming cut 6 bases from V and 5 bases from J; bases unmatched to any gene: 8. Germline CDR1 and CDR2: SNHLY and FYNNEI. In DNA, the CDR3 is TGTGCCAGCAGAGTTCCGGGACAGGGAAACAATGAGCAGTTCTTC. Translation: CASRVPGQGNNEQFF.

V gene TRBV3-1 (or the pseudogene TRBV3-2) combines with J gene TRBJ2-3; a possible D gene is TRBD2 (6 bases). The CDR3 runs 15 residues. Trimming left V 8 bases short and J 0 bases short, with 15 bases between. Germline assignment: CDR1 LGHDT and CDR2 YNNKEL (reference sequence). CDR3 residues: CASRSGLPSTDTQYF. CDR3 DNA sequence: TGTGCCAGCCGATCGGGACTGCCCAGCACAGATACGCAGTATTTT.

This rearrangement joins TRBV10-1 to TRBJ2-3; D not resolved. CDR3 length: 12 amino acids. Trimming left V 5 bases short and J 10 bases short, with 13 bases between. Germline loops: CDR1 WNHNN, CDR2 SYGVQD (reference sequence). CDR3 region: CASSTDLGPQYF. In DNA, the CDR3 is TGCGCCAGCAGTACCGACCTAGGTCCGCAGTATTTT.

The chain has TRBV28 and TRBJ1-5; no clear D. Germline CDR1 is MDHEN and CDR2 is SYDVKM. Trimming removed 7 bases at V and 2 bases at J, with 12 bases between. The CDR3 is 14 amino acids. In nucleotides, the CDR3 is TGTGCCAGCATAAAGGAGTCCGGCAATCAGCCCCAGCATTTT. Translating it yields CASIKESGNQPQHF.

This clone was counted a few times. The chain combines TRBV29-1 with TRBJ1-1; tentatively, D is TRBD1 (5 bases). Germline CDR1 is SQVTM and CDR2 is ANQGSEA. V was pared by 4 bases and J by 0 bases, with 12 bases between. The CDR3 sequence is 14 residues long. The CDR3 loop reads CSVVPQGVNTEAFF. CDR3 bases: TGCAGCGTTGTGCCGCAGGGCGTGAACACTGAAGCTTTCTTT. Full variable domain (rest looked up from reference TRBV29-1 and TRBJ1-1): SAVISQKPSRDICQRGTSLTIQCQVDSQVTMMFWYRQQPGQSLTLIATANQGSEATYESGFVIDKFPISRPNLTFSTLTVSNMSPEDSSIYLCSVVPQGVNTEAFFGQGTRLTVV.

Details on this clone: This sample includes further DNA sequences coding for the same CDR3. The V and J genes are TRBV6-5 and TRBJ2-5, with D perhaps TRBD1 (7 bases). Looked up from germline, CDR1 is MNHEY and CDR2 is SVGAGI. This CDR3 contains 12 residues. Trimming stripped 6 bases from V and 5 bases from J, with 10 bases between. The CDR3 here is CASRQGRETQYF. CDR3 nucleotides: TGTGCCAGCAGACAGGGGAGGGAGACCCAGTACTTC.

J is TRBJ2-1 and V is TRBV7-2; 13 nucleotides match TRBD2. The CDR3 loop spans 17 amino acids. The germline gives CDR1 SGHTA, CDR2 FQGNSA. V lost 5 bases and J lost 3; bases outside the gene matches: 7. The CDR3 DNA sequence: TGTGCCAGCAGCAAACGGACTAGCGGGGGAAACTACAATGAGCAGTTCTTC. Residues: CASSKRTSGGNYNEQFF.

This clone has only a few counts. This sequence joins TRBV3-1 (or the pseudogene TRBV3-2) and TRBJ2-7, with 14 bases fitting TRBD2. The CDR3 is 16 residues long. CDR1 is LGHDT, CDR2 YNNKEL, per germline (reference sequence). After removal of 5 bases from V and 5 bases from J, the junction contained 8 bases not matched to a gene. The CDR3 nucleotides are TGTGCCAGCAGCACAGGACTAGCGGGAGGAACCAACGAGCAGTACTTC. Residues: CASSTGLAGGTNEQYF.

This sequence joins TRBV19 and TRBJ1-2; maybe TRBD1 (5 bases). Trimming removed 3 bases from V and 1 base from J, with 9 bases in between. CDR1 and CDR2 from the germline V gene are LNHDA and SQIVND (reference sequence). The CDR3 loop spans 14 amino acids. DNA for the CDR3: TGTGCCAGTAGTATTCAGCAGGGTAACTATGGCTACACCTTC. Translating it yields CASSIQQGNYGYTF. The complete variable domain, with remaining parts taken from reference TRBV19 and TRBJ1-2, reads DGGITQSPKYLFRKEGQNVTLSCEQNLNHDAMYWYRQDPGQGLRLIYYSQIVNDFQKGDIAEGYSVSREKKESFPLTVTSAQKNPTAFYLCASSIQQGNYGYTFGSGTRLTVV.

J is TRBJ2-7 and V is TRBV10-3, with 14 bases that match TRBD2. This CDR3 is built from 15 residues. The germline CDR1 and CDR2 sequences are ENHRY and SYGVKD. V lost 6 bases, J lost 4 bases, and 5 bases stayed unmatched. CDR3 nucleotide sequence: TGTGCCATCAGAGGGACTAGCGGGAGACAGTACGAGCAGTACTTC. Translated, it gives CAIRGTSGRQYEQYF.

This clone was seen only a few times. This rearrangement joins TRBV18 to TRBJ1-1; D is ambiguous. Germline CDR1 and CDR2: KGHSH and LQKENI. The germline V and J ends were trimmed by 1 base and 1 base, with 7 bases remaining between them. This CDR3 region has 14 residues. This chain's CDR3 is CASSPLTRNTEAFF. The CDR3 bases are TGTGCCAGCTCACCACTAACAAGGAACACTGAAGCTTTCTTT.

This chain connects TRBV4-3 to TRBJ1-3, with D maybe TRBD1 (6 bases). Trimming shortened V by 0 bases and J by 3 bases, and 12 bases separated the two germline ends. The germline V gene encodes CDR1 LGHNA and CDR2 YSLEER. The CDR3 sequence is 16 residues long. CDR3 in DNA: TGCGCCAGCAGCCAAGAGGCAGGGGTAGGTGGAAACACCATATATTTT. Translating gives CASSQEAGVGGNTIYF.

The genes are TRBV7-9 and TRBJ1-3; TRBD1 matches 7 bases. Germline V gene sequence: CDR1 SEHNR, CDR2 FQNEAQ (reference sequence). This CDR3 has 14 residues. Trimming took 5 bases from V and 5 from J; bases not matched to a gene: 6. The CDR3 bases are TGTGCCAGCAGCCCCCCAGGGGGTAGAAACACCATATATTTT. Translated, it gives CASSPPGGRNTIYF.

The chain is built from TRBV7-8 and TRBJ2-2; D call uncertain. The CDR3 length is 12 residues. CDR1 is SGHVS and CDR2 is FQNEAQ in the germline V gene. The germline V and J ends were trimmed by 5 bases and 5 bases, with 6 bases remaining between them. DNA for the CDR3: TGTGCCAGCAGCCCCTCTACCGGGGAGCTGTTTTTT. It encodes CASSPSTGELFF.